A single T cell receptor beta chain is shown here with its context. Its antigen remains unknown. This record comes from a study of beta chain features in type 1 diabetes. Every sorted population was more than 95% pure. Study results and limitations: Across all four CD4+ subsets, people with type 1 diabetes showed modestly shorter TCRB CDR3s.

V shed 6 bases and J 3 bases; nucleotides not matched to a gene: 7. The CDR3 totals 15 residues. Germline CDR1 reads KGHSH; CDR2 reads LQKENI. Every isolated RNA sample was fully reverse transcribed, so sequencing captured expressed TCRB transcripts. Sequenced naive, central memory and regulatory T cell samples produced an average of roughly 3.6 million reads. Profiled with immunoSEQ multiplex PCR; TCRdb holds only in-frame clones, not every one. The sample has 300,000 to 400,000 clones, 10% to 15% seen once; the top ten hold more than 0.015%. This clonotype originated in a man aged 18 to 29 in good health. The V call is TRBV18, the J call TRBJ2-3, with TRBD2 identical over 9 bases. Material for sequencing was naive CD4+ T cells from blood. The CDR3 protein is CASSGRGGATDTQYF. DNA of the CDR3: TGTGCCAGCTCCGGGCGCGGGGGGGCGACAGATACGCAGTATTTT.